Each of the 27 T cell receptor delta chains below was sequenced from the same sample in a study of γδ T cells in repeated Plasmodium falciparum infection. Gammadelta T cells were flow-sorted from PBMC into Vgamma9/Vdelta2+ and Vdelta2-negative populations for bulk analysis. TCRdb ran CATT on the multiplex PCR reads. The sample has 50,000 to 60,000 delta-chain clones, more than 1.5% seen once. Sequenced material: gamma-delta T cells from blood. The source is a pool of human donors (malaria-infected and uninfected, not separated).

This clone was seen only a few times. TCRdb assigns this DNA the protein of a much larger clone, which departs from its translation at residue 5; this likely reflects a read error, and the protein shown comes from translating the DNA. The V call is TRDV2, the J call TRDJ3; 9 bases map to TRDD3. TCRdb does not report a J gene; here it was assigned by matching the DNA to germline references. Losses at the gene ends were 0 bases for V and 0 bases for J; bases not matched to a gene: 5. CDR3 length: 19 residues. Germline CDR1 reads GEAIGNYY; CDR2 reads EKD. The CDR3: CACDTVGDRSSWDTRQMFF. The CDR3 DNA sequence: TGTGCCTGTGACACCGTGGGGGATAGGAGCTCCTGGGACACCCGACAGATGTTTTTC.

This clone appeared many times. The protein TCRdb gives is from a much larger clone and does not agree with this DNA's translation at residue 19, likely a read error; the protein shown here comes from the DNA. The V gene corresponds to TRDV2; no J gene was called; the DNA was not used to check the table's D call, TRDD3. This CDR3 is 21 amino acids long. CDR1 and CDR2 (germline): GEAIGNYY, EKD. CDR3 amino acids: CACDTLLGDTRSSWDTRQIFF. The CDR3 nucleotides are TGTGCCTGTGACACTTTACTGGGGGATACACGATCCTCCTGGGACACCCGACAGATATTTTTC.

This clone was seen at least ten times. This DNA's translation differs at residue 11 from TCRdb's protein, which comes from a much larger clone; a read error is likely, and the protein shown is translated from the DNA. The chain recombines TRDV1 with TRDJ1; D gene ambiguous. The length of the CDR3 is 16 residues. V was cut by 2 bases and J by 3 bases, with 16 bases left in between. Germline values: CDR1 TSWWSYY, CDR2 QGS. Written as DNA, the CDR3 is TGTGCTCTTGGGGAAATCCGTCAGGGGTACGCCGATAAACTCATCTTT. Amino acids: CALGEIRQGYADKLIF.

Ten or more counts support this clone. The protein in TCRdb stems from a much larger clone and differs at residue 11 from this DNA's translation, likely a read error; here the protein is translated from the DNA. The chain carries TRDV1 and TRDJ1; a possible D gene is TRDD3 (6 bases). In the absence of a J gene in TCRdb, the DNA was matched to germline to assign it here. Germline V gene data show CDR1 as TSWWSYY and CDR2 as QGS. CDR3 length: 19 amino acids. Trimming removed 1 base at V and 4 bases at J, with 25 bases between. The CDR3: CALGEHIYVRRGRVDKLIF. Written as DNA, the CDR3 is TGTGCTCTTGGGGAACACATCTACGTGAGGCGGGGGAGAGTCGATAAACTCATCTTT.

There are many counts of this clone. TCRdb attributes to this sequence the protein of a much larger clone, which differs from the DNA translation at residue 16; a read error is likely, and the protein displayed is translated from the DNA. The V gene is TRDV1, the J gene TRDJ1, with TRDD3 matching 12 bases. Unmatched junction bases numbered 17, after V lost 0 bases and J lost 0 bases. The V gene's germline CDR1 is TSWWSYY and CDR2 QGS. This CDR3 region has 22 residues. The CDR3 sequence: CALGELCPHLLGDTIHTDKLIF. In nucleotides, the CDR3 is TGTGCTCTTGGGGAACTCTGCCCTCATCTACTGGGGGATACCATACACACCGATAAACTCATCTTT.

As for this clone: The protein held in TCRdb is that of a much larger clone and does not match this DNA's translation at residue 9, likely because of a read error; the protein shown is translated from the DNA. This chain uses TRDV1 with TRDJ1; 13 bases line up with TRDD3. Germline matching of the DNA provided the J gene here, since TCRdb leaves it blank. V was clipped by 3 bases and J by 2 bases; unmatched bases: 18. The CDR3 is 21 residues long. Germline CDR1 and CDR2: TSWWSYY and QGS. The CDR3 DNA is TGTGCTCTTGGGGACCTCCTTCCGGTCCGAACTGGGGGATACGTTACCGATAAACTCATCTTT. Translating gives CALGDLLPVRTGGYVTDKLIF.

Details on this clone: This sequence is one base from a far larger clone and is likely a read error. Other DNA sequences in this specimen translate into the identical CDR3. V is TRDV1 and J is TRDJ1, with 10 bases fitting TRDD3. The J gene is not listed in TCRdb, so it was assigned here from a DNA match to germline. The CDR3 loop spans 24 amino acids. V was clipped by 2 bases and J by 8 bases; unmatched bases: 35. Looked up from germline, CDR1 is TSWWSYY and CDR2 is QGS. The CDR3 nucleotides are TGTGCTCTTGGGGAAACTCTCCCTTTTTCCTACGAGAGCCACTGGGGGATTCTCGTCAGGAAACTCATCTTT. Translation gives CALGETLPFSYESHWGILVRKLIF.

A few counts support this clone. TCRdb has a much larger clone's protein, which differs at residue 8 from the translation of this DNA, likely because of a read error; what is shown is the protein translated from the DNA. V usage is TRDV2 and J usage is TRDJ1, with D possibly being TRDD3 (6 bases). The J gene, missing from TCRdb, was assigned here through DNA to germline matching. CDR1 and CDR2 (germline): GEAIGNYY, EKD. V was cut by 3 bases and J by 8 bases, with 21 bases left in between. This CDR3 region has 15 residues. CDR3 coding DNA: TGTGCCTGTGACGGGCTGGGGAATAGAGAAAACAAACTCATCTTT. It yields the protein CACDGLGNRENKLIF.

This clone was counted many times. The protein given by TCRdb reflects a much larger clone and differs at residue 15 from this DNA's translation, likely from a read error; the protein shown is the DNA's translation. The chain is built from TRDV2 and TRDJ1; TRDD3 matches at 12 bases. TCRdb carries no J gene annotation; the J gene was assigned here by matching the DNA with germline. CDR3 length equals 18 residues. CDR1 and CDR2 from the germline V gene are GEAIGNYY and EKD. The CDR3 nucleotides are TGTGCCTGTGACACCCTGGCTGGGGGATACGGTAGGACCGATGAACTCATCTTT. Translation gives CACDTLAGGYGRTDELIF.

Of note for this clone: It is likely a read error: a sequence one base away is far more abundant. This sample also contains other DNA sequences that code for the same CDR3. The chain employs TRDV1 and TRDJ1; possibly TRDD3 for D (5 bases). TCRdb records no J gene; here it was assigned by comparing the DNA to germline. The CDR3 runs to 15 residues. CDR1 TSWWSYY and CDR2 QGS come from the germline V gene. In nucleotides, the CDR3 is TGTGCCCTTGGGGCAAGCCCACCTGGGCCCTATAAACTCATCTTT. Its translation: CALGASPPGPYKLIF.

This clone has at least ten counts. For this DNA, TCRdb reports the protein of a much larger clone, which diverges at residue 11, most likely from a read error; the protein presented here is translated directly from the DNA. Here the CDR3 reads CALGPALFLGPLGTPGGDKLIF. In DNA form, the CDR3 reads TGTGCTCTTGGGCCCGCCCTCTTCCTCGGACCACTGGGGACGCCGGGGGGCGATAAACTCATCTTT. The chain is built from TRDV1 and TRDJ1; D perhaps matches TRDD3 (7 bases). The J gene was missing in TCRdb and was found by matching the end of the DNA to germline. CDR3 size: 22 residues. Trimming stripped 5 bases from V and 4 bases from J, with 38 bases between. CDR1 and CDR2 (germline): TSWWSYY, QGS.

This clone was recorded many times. The protein TCRdb lists belongs to a much larger clone and differs from this DNA's translation at residue 11, which points to a read error; the protein shown is made from the DNA. The J gene is TRDJ1, the V gene TRDV2; 13 bases are shared with TRDD3. The CDR3 contains 17 residues. Germline V CDR1 and CDR2: GEAIGNYY, EKD. V was pared by 4 bases and J by 0 bases, with 7 bases of the junction left unmatched. CDR3 in amino acids: CACEGLGDTEHTDKLIF. The CDR3 nucleotides are TGTGCCTGTGAAGGACTGGGGGATACGGAGCACACCGATAAACTCATCTTT.

To note about this clone: A read error likely explains this, since a far larger clone differs by one base. This rearrangement joins TRDV1 to TRDJ1; 7 nucleotides match TRDD3. The J gene, left out of TCRdb, was set here by checking the DNA against germline. J was trimmed by 5 bases and V by 2 bases; bases with no gene match: 23. This CDR3 spans 20 amino acids. The germline gives CDR1 TSWWSYY, CDR2 QGS. This CDR3 reads CALGENDAALRPWGEDKLIF. The CDR3 coding sequence is TGTGCTCTTGGGGAAAACGATGCGGCTCTACGGCCCTGGGGGGAAGATAAACTCATCTTT.

This clone was seen repeatedly, ten times or more. The protein TCRdb gives is from a much larger clone and does not agree with this DNA's translation at residue 6, likely a read error; the protein shown here comes from the DNA. Other DNA variants within this sample encode the same CDR3. The rearrangement links TRDV2 to TRDJ1; D is unclear. Germline V gene data show CDR1 as GEAIGNYY and CDR2 as EKD. V lost 3 bases, J lost 5 bases, and 12 bases lay in between. The length of the CDR3 is 13 residues. The CDR3 sequence is CACDQIGKDKLIF. In DNA form, the CDR3 reads TGTGCCTGTGACCAGATTGGGAAAGATAAACTCATCTTT.

In the case of this clone: The TCRdb protein, from a much larger clone, departs from this DNA's translation at residue 3, likely by read error; the protein shown derives from the DNA. The genes are TRAV38-2/DV8 and TRDJ1; tentatively, D is TRDD1 (5 bases). Matching the DNA to germline supplied the J gene, which TCRdb does not give. This CDR3 is built from 21 residues. CDR1 is TSESDYY, CDR2 QEAYKQQN, per germline. DNA of the CDR3: TGTGCTAATAGGAGCTCCGCTTTATGCCTCTGTACATCCAGCTACACCGATAAACTCATCTTT. Translation: CANRSSALCLCTSSYTDKLIF.

A note on this clone: The protein recorded in TCRdb matches a much larger clone and deviates from this DNA's translation at residue 8, suggesting a read error; the protein here is obtained by translating the DNA. V gene TRDV1 combines with J gene TRDJ2, with 8 bases that match TRDD3. TCRdb is silent on the J gene; assignment here came from matching the DNA to germline. The CDR3 runs to 23 residues. The V gene's germline CDR1 is TSWWSYY and CDR2 QGS. V was pared by 4 bases and J by 0 bases, with 25 bases of the junction left unmatched. The CDR3 reads CALGAMALLHFTGGPALTAQLFF. DNA of the CDR3: TGTGCTCTTGGGGCGATGGCCTTACTCCATTTCACTGGGGGTCCCGCTTTGACAGCACAACTCTTCTTT.

As to this clone: TCRdb shows a much larger clone's protein in place of this DNA's translation, and the two differ at residue 21, likely through a read error; the protein shown is translated from the DNA. No J gene call was made, and the V gene is TRAV38-2/DV8; the table's D call, TRDD3, was not checked against the DNA. This CDR3 is 22 amino acids long. The germline V gene encodes CDR1 TSESDYY and CDR2 QEAYKQQN. The CDR3 is CAYRTSGWGMNVPLLYTDKLTF. The CDR3 bases are TGTGCTTATAGGACCTCGGGGTGGGGGATGAACGTACCCCTACTGTACACCGATAAACTCACCTTT.

This clone was seen a handful of times. A read error is the likely source, as a far larger clone sits one nucleotide away. Different DNA sequences within this sample yield the same CDR3. The chain employs TRDV1 and TRDJ1, with 9 bases matching TRDD2. The J gene, absent from TCRdb, was called here by matching the DNA to germline. Germline V gene data show CDR1 as TSWWSYY and CDR2 as QGS. CDR3 length: 21 residues. The CDR3 sequence is CALGEPTLTPSYWGGGDKLIF. CDR3 nucleotides: TGTGCCCTTGGGGAACCTACCCTTACTCCTTCCTACTGGGGAGGGGGCGATAAACTCATCTTT.

This clone was counted a few times. The protein in TCRdb stems from a much larger clone and differs at residue 19 from this DNA's translation, likely a read error; here the protein is translated from the DNA. The chain employs TRDV3 and TRDJ1; 9 bases match TRDD3. TCRdb records no J gene; here it was assigned by comparing the DNA to germline. CDR1 TVYSNPD and CDR2 GDNSRS come from the germline V gene (reference sequence). This CDR3 spans 22 amino acids. The CDR3 sequence is CALPRGPSGLGIRVWYTDELIF. The CDR3 nucleotides are TGTGCCCTCCCGCGGGGACCTTCCGGTTTGGGGATACGCGTTTGGTACACCGATGAACTCATCTTT.

This clone has just a few counts. TCRdb attributes to this sequence the protein of a much larger clone, which differs from the DNA translation at residue 8; a read error is likely, and the protein displayed is translated from the DNA. The CDR3 reads CALGELGLSPFTGDRLGKLIF. CDR3 nucleotide sequence: TGTGCTCTTGGGGAACTAGGCCTCTCACCTTTTACTGGGGACAGATTGGGGAAACTCATCTTT. The V call is TRDV1, the J call TRDJ1; 7 positions match TRDD3. Because TCRdb records no J gene, it was assigned here through a match of the DNA to germline. The V and J ends lost 0 bases and 8 bases, in that order; junction bases with no gene match: 27. Germline V gene lookup returns CDR1 TSWWSYY and CDR2 QGS. This CDR3 has 21 amino acids.

As concerns this clone: A far bigger clonotype differs at one base, so this is likely a read error. The same CDR3 arises from other DNA sequences in this sample as well. The chain combines TRDV2 with TRDJ1; 9 bases align to TRDD2. In the absence of a J gene in TCRdb, the DNA was matched to germline to assign it here. CDR3 size: 19 residues. V trimming: 4 bases; J trimming: 0 bases; junction bases outside the gene matches: 17. CDR1 and CDR2 (germline): GEAIGNYY, EKD. CDR3 nucleotide sequence: TGTGCCTGTGAAGGCCTTCCTACCGGAGGATACAAGGACACCGATAAACTCATCTTT. Translation gives CACEGLPTGGYKDTDKLIF.

This clone was recorded at least ten times. Translating this DNA gives a protein that differs at residue 8 from the TCRdb one, which belongs to a much larger clone; a read error is likely, and the protein shown is this translation. The chain recombines TRDV3 with TRDJ1; TRDD3 might be the D (7 bases). V was cut by 5 bases and J by 0 bases, with 28 bases left in between. This CDR3 region has 18 residues. Germline CDR1 and CDR2: TVYSNPD and GDNSRS (reference sequence). The CDR3 region is CALAFRPCWGAYTDKLIF. In nucleotides, the CDR3 is TGTGCCCTGGCCTTCCGGCCCTGCTGGGGGGCCTACACCGATAAACTCATCTTT.

This clone occurred a few times. The chain carries TRDV1 and TRDJ1; 7 nucleotides line up with TRDD2. No J gene is reported in TCRdb; it was inferred here by comparing the DNA with germline. V gave up 0 bases and J gave up 10 bases; unmatched junction bases: 35. CDR3 size: 23 residues. From germline, CDR1 is TSWWSYY and CDR2 QGS. CDR3 sequence reads: CALGELLQVFPTSYDWSTDRLIF. As DNA, the CDR3 is TGTGCTCTTGGGGAACTTTTACAGGTTTTTCCTACGAGTTATGACTGGAGCACCGACAGACTCATCTTT.

About this clone itself: This DNA's translation differs at residue 3 from TCRdb's protein, which comes from a much larger clone; a read error is likely, and the protein shown is translated from the DNA. The chain is built from TRDV1 and TRDJ1; tentative D call: TRDD3 (5 bases). The J gene, absent from TCRdb, was called here by matching the DNA to germline. The germline V gene has CDR1 TSWWSYY and CDR2 QGS. The CDR3 covers 15 residues. CDR3 loop: CAPGTPLTYTDKLIF. The CDR3 DNA reads TGTGCTCCTGGGACCCCCCTAACGTACACCGATAAACTCATCTTT.

This clone was recorded a few times. A far larger clone is one nucleotide away, so this likely arose from a read error. Within the sample, other DNA sequences also encode this same CDR3. The chain uses TRAV36/DV7 and TRDJ1, with a weak D call TRDD2 (6 bases). Germline matching of the DNA provided the J gene here, since TCRdb leaves it blank. The V gene's germline CDR1 is VTNFRS and CDR2 LTSSGIE (reference sequence). The CDR3 runs 15 residues. The CDR3 loop is CAGAPPSQYTDKLIF. In nucleotides, the CDR3 is TGCGCTGGAGCTCCCCCTTCCCAGTACACCGATAAACTCATCTTT.

A note on this clone: TCRdb's entry gives the protein of a much larger clone, which mismatches this DNA's translation at residue 19, likely from a read error; the protein reported here is translated from the DNA. The genes are TRAV38-2/DV8 and TRDJ1, with TRDD3 matching over 13 bases. In germline, CDR1 is TSESDYY, CDR2 QEAYKQQN. The J segment lost 2 bases and the V segment lost 2 bases, leaving 33 bases of the junction unmatched. This CDR3 is built from 26 residues. CDR3 in DNA: TGTGCTTATAGGAGAGGCCCCCTTCCTACACTAGTCCCTTACTGGGGGATACGCGCGGGGACCGATAAACTCATCTTT. It encodes CAYRRGPLPTLVPYWGIRAGTDKLIF.

A few counts support this clone. This is likely an artifact of a read error, given a far larger clone one base away. The sample contains more than one DNA sequence encoding this CDR3. The chain carries TRDV1 and TRDJ1; 7 bases align to TRDD3. Germline matching of the DNA provided the J gene here, since TCRdb leaves it blank. The CDR3 consists of 23 residues. V shed 1 base and J 0 bases; nucleotides not matched to a gene: 26. Per the germline V gene, CDR1 is TSWWSYY and CDR2 is QGS. The CDR3 loop is CALGERTPPSSGGYAPYTDKLIF. The CDR3 DNA is TGTGCTCTTGGGGAACGGACCCCGCCTTCGTCTGGGGGGTACGCTCCCTACACCGATAAACTCATCTTT.